This TCR beta chain was sequenced during a study of T and B cells in COVID-19 patients. Study background: COVID-19 patients gave peripheral blood either during active infection or after recovery.

BIOMED2 TRB-A/B primer pools were used in multiplex TRB PCR. TCRdb itself ran the multiplex PCR reads through MiXCR, one entry per CDR3 protein. The top ten clones hold under 7.5% of a sample with fewer than 6,500 distinct CDR3 sequences, 20% of them seen once. Study-wide findings and caveats: Active COVID-19 showed highly clonal TRB repertoires; recovery showed diversity and richness above healthy donors. Sorted SARS-CoV-2-responsive or tetramer+ T cells and CD4+, regulatory and CD8+ subsets were not yet sequenced.

Blood genomic DNA input for TRB amplification was roughly 220-500 ng. Judged by abundance, this clonotype is large. Antigen: not known. The CDR3 covers 10 residues. Germline V gene sequence: CDR1 SQVTM, CDR2 ANQGSEA. V was cut by 6 bases and J by 4 bases, with 4 bases left in between. The source material was blood. V is TRBV29-1 and J is TRBJ2-1, with D unclear. This clonotype was sampled from a human donor who had recovered from COVID-19. The CDR3 DNA reads as TGCAGCGTCCTTTACAATGAGCAGTTCTTC. Translation gives CSVLYNEQFF.